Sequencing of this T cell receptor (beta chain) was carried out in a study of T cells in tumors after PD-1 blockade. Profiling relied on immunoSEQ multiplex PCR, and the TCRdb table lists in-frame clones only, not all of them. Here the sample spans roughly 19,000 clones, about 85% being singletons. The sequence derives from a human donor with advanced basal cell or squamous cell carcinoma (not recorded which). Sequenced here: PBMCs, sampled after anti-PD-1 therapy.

The CDR3 reads CASSLAVSRYTEAFF. Here the CDR3 DNA reads TGTGCCAGCAGCTTAGCGGTCAGTAGATACACTGAAGCTTTCTTT. V gene TRBV7-9 combines with J gene TRBJ1-1; D remains ambiguous. This CDR3 is 15 amino acids long. V dropped 0 bases and J dropped 3 bases, with 11 bases sitting between them. CDR1 is SEHNR, CDR2 FQNEAQ, per germline (reference sequence).